This T cell receptor (beta chain) was profiled in a study of cytomegalovirus exposure and HLA in healthy donors. In the PCR, 60 Vbeta and 13 Jbeta primers were used. This table comes from immunoSEQ multiplex PCR, and its TCRdb copy is limited to in-frame clones, with some not included. Of roughly 140,000 clones listed, 70% were seen once; the top ten hold 1.5% to 2%. The CDR3 consists of 14 residues. Germline loops: CDR1 MNHEY, CDR2 SVGAGI. The ends were cut back, 5 bases at V and 0 bases at J, with 7 bases in the middle. This clone was counted between two and nine times. The chain couples TRBV6-5 to TRBJ1-4; D not certain. The sequencing sample was made of PBMCs. The receptor was derived from a young woman in good health and CMV-seronegative. CDR3 nucleotides: TGTGCCAGCAGTCACGGGACAACTAATGAAAAACTGTTTTTT. This gives the protein CASSHGTTNEKLFF.